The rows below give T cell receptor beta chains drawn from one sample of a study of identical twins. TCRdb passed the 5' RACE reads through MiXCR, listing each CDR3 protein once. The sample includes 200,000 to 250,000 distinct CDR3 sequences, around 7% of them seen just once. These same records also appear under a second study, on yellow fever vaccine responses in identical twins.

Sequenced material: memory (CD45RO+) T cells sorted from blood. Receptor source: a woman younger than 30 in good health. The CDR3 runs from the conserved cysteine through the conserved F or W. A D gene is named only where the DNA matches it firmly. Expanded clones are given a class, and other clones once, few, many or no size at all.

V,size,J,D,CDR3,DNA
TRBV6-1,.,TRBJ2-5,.,CASSTGIQETQYF,TGTGCCAGCAGTACAGGGATACAAGAGACCCAGTACTTC
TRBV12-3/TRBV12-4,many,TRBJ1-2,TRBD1,CASSRDRLDGYTF,TGTGCCAGCAGTCGGGACAGGCTCGATGGCTACACCTTC
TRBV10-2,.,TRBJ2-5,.,CASTRPGETQYF,TGCGCCAGCACACGGCCTGGAGAGACCCAGTACTTC
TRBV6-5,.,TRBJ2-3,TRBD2,CASSYRAGGSDTQYF,TGTGCCAGCAGTTACCGCGCGGGGGGGTCAGATACGCAGTATTTT
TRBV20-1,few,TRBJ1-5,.,CSAADGEMHQPQHF,TGCAGTGCCGCAGATGGGGAAATGCATCAGCCCCAGCATTTT
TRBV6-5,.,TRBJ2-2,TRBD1,CASSYFDRVGSGELFF,TGTGCCAGCAGTTACTTTGACAGGGTGGGAAGCGGGGAGCTGTTTTTT
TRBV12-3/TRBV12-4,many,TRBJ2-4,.,CASSLEGSTKNIQYF,TGTGCCAGCAGTTTAGAGGGCTCGACCAAAAACATTCAGTACTTC
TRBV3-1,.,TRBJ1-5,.,CASSPAGSNQPQHF,TGTGCCAGCAGCCCGGCGGGTAGCAATCAGCCCCAGCATTTT
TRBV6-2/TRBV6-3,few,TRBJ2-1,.,CASKLSTGDRPYNEQFF,TGTGCCAGCAAACTATCAACGGGGGACCGACCCTACAATGAGCAGTTCTTC
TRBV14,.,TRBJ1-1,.,CASSQGLSYRSRTEAFF,TGTGCCAGCAGCCAAGGATTATCCTACAGGTCGCGGACTGAAGCTTTCTTT
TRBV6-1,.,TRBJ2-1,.,CASSGELGNYNEQFF,TGTGCCAGCAGCGGGGAACTAGGGAACTACAATGAGCAGTTCTTC
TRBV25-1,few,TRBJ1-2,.,CASSEPWSNYGYTF,TGTGCCAGCAGTGAGCCTTGGTCTAACTATGGCTACACCTTC
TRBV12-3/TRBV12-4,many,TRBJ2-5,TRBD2,CASSSTSGMETQYF,TGTGCCAGCAGTTCGACTAGCGGGATGGAGACCCAGTACTTC
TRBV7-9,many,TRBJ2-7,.,CASSWTEAYEQYF,TGTGCCAGCAGCTGGACAGAAGCCTACGAGCAGTACTTC
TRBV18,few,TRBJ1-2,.,CASSETQGKDGYTF,TGTGCCAGCTCAGAGACCCAGGGGAAGGATGGCTACACCTTC
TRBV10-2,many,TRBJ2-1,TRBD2,CASNLAGEQFF,TGCGCCAGCAATCTAGCGGGGGAGCAGTTCTTC
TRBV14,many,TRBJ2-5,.,CASSPRYGAEETQYF,TGTGCCAGCAGCCCGAGATACGGGGCAGAGGAGACCCAGTACTTC
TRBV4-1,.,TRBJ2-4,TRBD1,CASSQDRDRAVAKNIQYF,TGCGCCAGCAGCCAAGATAGGGACAGGGCCGTAGCCAAAAACATTCAGTACTTC
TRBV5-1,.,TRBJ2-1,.,CASSNPPQAASYNEQFF,TGCGCCAGCAGCAACCCCCCCCAAGCGGCCTCCTACAATGAGCAGTTCTTC
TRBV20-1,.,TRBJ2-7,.,CSALGFAYEQYF,TGCAGTGCTTTGGGCTTCGCCTACGAGCAGTACTTC
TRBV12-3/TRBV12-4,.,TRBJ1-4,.,CASSLKGMTTNEKPFF,TGTGCCAGCAGTTTGAAAGGCATGACAACTAATGAAAAACCGTTTTTT
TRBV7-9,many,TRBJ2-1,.,CASSLLADLLYNEQFF,TGTGCCAGCAGCTTACTGGCGGACCTTTTATACAATGAGCAGTTCTTC
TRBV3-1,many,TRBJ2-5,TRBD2,CASTSSGLAGIETQYF,TGTGCCAGCACTTCTTCGGGACTAGCGGGAATTGAGACCCAGTACTTC
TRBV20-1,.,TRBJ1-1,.,CSAPTQGKAFF,TGCAGTGCTCCTACCCAGGGTAAGGCTTTCTTT
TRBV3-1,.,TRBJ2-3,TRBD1,CASSLGQGNADTQYF,TGTGCCAGCAGCCTTGGACAGGGGAACGCAGATACGCAGTATTTT
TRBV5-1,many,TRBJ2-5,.,CASRGGDQETQYF,TGCGCCAGCAGAGGGGGGGACCAAGAGACCCAGTACTTC
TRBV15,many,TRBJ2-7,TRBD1,CATSRSGTGKSYEQYF,TGTGCCACCAGCAGATCCGGGACAGGGAAATCCTACGAGCAGTACTTC
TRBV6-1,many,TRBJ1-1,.,CASNERQNTEAFF,TGTGCCAGCAATGAGCGGCAGAACACTGAAGCTTTCTTT
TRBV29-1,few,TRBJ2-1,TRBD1,CSVGQGVTPSVEQFF,TGCAGCGTTGGACAGGGAGTCACCCCTAGTGTAGAGCAGTTCTTC